This T cell receptor (beta chain) was documented in a study of blood T cell repertoires in COVID-19. The method was immunoSEQ multiplex PCR; TCRdb's version includes in-frame clones alone and lacks a portion of them. The sample has approximately 200,000 clones, around 87% seen once. Losses at the gene ends were 10 bases for V and 2 bases for J; bases not matched to a gene: 3. CDR1 LNHDA and CDR2 SQIVND come from the germline V gene (reference sequence). The CDR3 consists of 12 residues. This rearrangement joins TRBV19 to TRBJ1-2; TRBD1 matches 8 bases. The material sequenced was peripheral blood. The receptor was isolated from a woman aged 25 to 39 with active or convalescent COVID-19. The CDR3 DNA reads TGTGCCAATAGACAGGGGAACTATGGCTACACCTTC. Its translation: CANRQGNYGYTF. Variable domain in full (rest from reference TRBV19 and TRBJ1-2): DGGITQSPKYLFRKEGQNVTLSCEQNLNHDAMYWYRQDPGQGLRLIYYSQIVNDFQKGDIAEGYSVSREKKESFPLTVTSAQKNPTAFYLCANRQGNYGYTFGSGTRLTVV.